The T cell receptor beta chain under discussion was sequenced for a study of control samples from healthy donors and cancer patients. The V gene's germline CDR1 is SGHTA and CDR2 FQGNSA. Trimming pared 5 bases from V and 6 bases from J, leaving 11 bases between. This CDR3 contains 13 residues. The protocol was immunoSEQ multiplex PCR, while the TCRdb copy is restricted to in-frame clones and leaves out a portion. The table shows approximately 100,000 clones, with 92% occurring only once. The clonotype was recovered from a human donor in good health. The donor label of this sample is uncertain. The source material was blood. This chain uses TRBV7-2 with TRBJ2-1, with a weak D call TRBD1 (6 bases). For the CDR3, the DNA is TGTGCCAGCAGCGGATACAGGGTCAATGAGCAGTTCTTC. Translating it yields CASSGYRVNEQFF. Together with reference TRBV7-2 and TRBJ2-1, the CDR3 gives the full variable domain: GAGVSQSPSNKVTEKGKDVELRCDPISGHTALYWYRQSLGQGLEFLIYFQGNSAPDKSGLPSDRFSAERTGGSVSTLTIQRTQQEDSAVYLCASSGYRVNEQFFGPGTRLTVL.